A single TCR beta chain is shown here with its context. The antigen is not known. This sample is drawn from a study of response to subunit inactivated influenza vaccine. Trimming cost V 2 bases and J 5 bases, with 11 bases left between them. The CDR3 covers 14 residues. Germline CDR1 reads SGDLS; CDR2 reads YYNGEE. Findings of the study overall: It was suggested by the authors that few new T cells are recruited by each seasonal influenza vaccination.

One entry per CDR3 protein results from TCRdb running MiXCR on the RT-PCR reads. The sample lists about 650,000 distinct CDR3 sequences; around 14% were seen once. This receptor was identified in a man aged 50-60 years who received an inactivated influenza vaccine. The chain is built from TRBV9 and TRBJ2-1, with D possibly being TRBD2 (5 bases). The material was PBMCs from blood, obtained less than 13 days after vaccination. The CDR3 here is CASSVAGFHNEQFF. CDR3 nucleotides: TGTGCCAGCAGCGTGGCGGGCTTTCACAATGAGCAGTTCTTC. Full variable domain (rest looked up from reference TRBV9 and TRBJ2-1): DSGVTQTPKHLITATGQRVTLRCSPRSGDLSVYWYQQSLDQGLQFLIQYYNGEERAKGNILERFSAQQFPDLHSELNLSSLELGDSALYFCASSVAGFHNEQFFGPGTRLTVL.